One sample yielded the 10 T cell receptor beta chains listed below, sequenced in a study of early T cells in non-severe SARS-CoV-2 infection. Using its own MiXCR run on the 5' RACE reads, TCRdb lists one record per CDR3 protein. The data hold tens of thousands of distinct CDR3 sequences, with 5.8% observed a single time. The specimen sequenced was whole blood. Every receptor here comes from an adult who was a healthcare worker with PCR-confirmed SARS-CoV-2 infection or an uninfected control (not recorded which).

This clonotype was detected many times. The V call is TRBV9, the J call TRBJ2-7; 8 bases fit TRBD1. This CDR3 region has 16 residues. Trimming cost V 2 bases and J 7 bases; bases outside gene matches: 14. Germline CDR1 SGDLS, CDR2 YYNGEE. CDR3 sequence (DNA): TGTGCCAGCAGCGTCGGGGACAGGCCTTCTACCCGGGAGCAGTACTTC. Protein sequence: CASSVGDRPSTREQYF.

The V call is TRBV5-4, the J call TRBJ1-2; D unclear. The CDR3 totals 13 residues. V was trimmed by 2 bases and J by 1 base, leaving 6 bases between them. CDR1 is SGHNT and CDR2 is YYREEE in the germline V gene (reference sequence). In DNA form, the CDR3 reads TGTGCCAGCAGCTTCCAGGATAACTATGGCTACACCTTC. This translates into CASSFQDNYGYTF.

This clonotype was counted many times. The rearrangement joins TRBV29-1 to TRBJ2-7; 8 bases are shared with TRBD1. This CDR3 region has 16 residues. Germline V gene data show CDR1 as SQVTM and CDR2 as ANQGSEA. Trimming at V came to 6 bases and at J to 6 bases, leaving 19 bases not matched to a gene. This CDR3 is CSVTPLGTGGIGEQYF. CDR3 DNA: TGCAGCGTAACCCCCCTAGGGACAGGAGGTATTGGCGAGCAGTACTTC.

This clonotype was detected only a few times. The chain recombines TRBV5-4 with TRBJ1-1; the D gene is possibly TRBD1 (6 bases). Looked up from germline, CDR1 is SGHNT and CDR2 is YYREEE (reference sequence). V lost 4 bases, J lost 4 bases, and 14 bases lay in between. This CDR3 is built from 14 residues. The CDR3 loop reads CASSVQGGSTEAFF. The CDR3 region has the DNA TGTGCCAGCAGCGTACAGGGTGGGTCCACTGAAGCTTTCTTT.

The chain carries TRBV9 and TRBJ2-3; 10 positions agree with TRBD2. The CDR3 contains 17 residues. The V gene end was trimmed by 0 bases and the J gene end by 3 bases; junction bases not matched to a gene: 7. Germline V gene data show CDR1 as SGDLS and CDR2 as YYNGEE. The CDR3 bases are TGTGCCAGCAGCGTAGACCCCAGCGGGAGGGTGACAGATACGCAGTATTTT. It specifies CASSVDPSGRVTDTQYF. The full variable domain, its missing parts supplied by reference TRBV9 and TRBJ2-3, is DSGVTQTPKHLITATGQRVTLRCSPRSGDLSVYWYQQSLDQGLQFLIQYYNGEERAKGNILERFSAQQFPDLHSELNLSSLELGDSALYFCASSVDPSGRVTDTQYFGPGTRLTVL.

This clonotype occurred a few times. The chain combines TRBV7-3 with TRBJ2-1; D is unresolved. This CDR3 contains 12 residues. The germline CDR1 and CDR2 sequences are SGHTA and FQGTGA. The V end was cut by 4 bases, the J end by 5 bases, with 6 bases between. This chain's CDR3 is CASSWRNNEQFF. DNA of the CDR3: TGTGCCAGCAGCTGGCGTAACAATGAGCAGTTCTTC.

This clonotype has only a few counts. V gene TRBV7-6 combines with J gene TRBJ2-1; TRBD2 matches at 8 bases. V was pared by 4 bases and J by 6 bases, with 11 bases of the junction left unmatched. The CDR3 has 16 residues. Germline V lookup: CDR1 SGHVS, CDR2 FNYEAQ. The CDR3 region has the DNA TGTGCCAGCAGCTACACCTCCGGGAGGGCGGGCAATGAGCAGTTCTTC. Residues: CASSYTSGRAGNEQFF.

This clonotype has a count of ten or more. This rearrangement joins TRBV12-3 or TRBV12-4 to TRBJ2-7; D might be TRBD2 (7 bases). This CDR3 spans 14 amino acids. The V end was cut by 3 bases, the J end by 4 bases, with 13 bases between. This CDR3 is CASSFGGQRYEQYF. CDR3 sequence (DNA): TGTGCCAGCAGTTTCGGGGGGCAGAGGTACGAGCAGTACTTC.

V usage is TRBV14 and J usage is TRBJ1-4, with TRBD1 as a possible D gene (6 bases). The CDR3 length is 16 residues. Trimming removed 1 base from V and 8 bases from J, with 17 bases in between. The germline V gene encodes CDR1 SGHDN and CDR2 FVKESK. CDR3 amino acids: CASSQVLDRFSEKLFF. The CDR3 DNA reads TGTGCCAGCAGCCAAGTTCTAGACAGGTTCAGCGAAAAACTGTTTTTT.

This clonotype rates as medium-sized. The chain links TRBV11-3 to TRBJ1-1, with no clear D. Germline V gives CDR1 SGHNT, CDR2 YENEEA. Trimming removed 0 bases at V and 1 base at J, with 15 bases between. This CDR3 contains 17 residues. The CDR3 DNA is TGTGCCAGCAGCTTAGATAAAGCCTTCGCCGGGAACACTGAAGCTTTCTTT. Encoded protein: CASSLDKAFAGNTEAFF.